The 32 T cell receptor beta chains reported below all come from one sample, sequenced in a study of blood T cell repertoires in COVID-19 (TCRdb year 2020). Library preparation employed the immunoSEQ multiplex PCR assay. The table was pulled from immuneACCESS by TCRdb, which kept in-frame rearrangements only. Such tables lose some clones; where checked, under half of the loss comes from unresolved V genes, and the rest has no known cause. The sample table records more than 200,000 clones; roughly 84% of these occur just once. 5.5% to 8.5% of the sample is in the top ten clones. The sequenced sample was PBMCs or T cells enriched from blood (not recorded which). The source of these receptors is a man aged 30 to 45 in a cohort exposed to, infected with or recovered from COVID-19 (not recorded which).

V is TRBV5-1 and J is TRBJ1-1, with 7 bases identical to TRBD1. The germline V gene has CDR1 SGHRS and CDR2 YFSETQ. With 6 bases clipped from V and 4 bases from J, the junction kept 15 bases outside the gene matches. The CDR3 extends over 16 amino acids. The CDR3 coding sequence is TGCGCCAGCACCACCGGACAGGTCGAAAGGGGCACTGAAGCTTTCTTT. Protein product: CASTTGQVERGTEAFF.

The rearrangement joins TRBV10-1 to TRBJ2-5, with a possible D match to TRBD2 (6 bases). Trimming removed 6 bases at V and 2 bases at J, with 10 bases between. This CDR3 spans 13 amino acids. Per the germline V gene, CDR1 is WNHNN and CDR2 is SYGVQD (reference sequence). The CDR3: CASSRSGQETQYF. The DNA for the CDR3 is TGCGCCAGCAGCCGTAGCGGACAAGAGACCCAGTACTTC.

CDR3 protein: CASSRAQDYGYTF. The CDR3 coding sequence is TGTGCCAGCAGCCGAGCCCAGGACTATGGCTACACCTTC. The chain couples TRBV14 to TRBJ1-2; no clear D gene. This CDR3 has 13 residues. Trimming shortened V by 4 bases and J by 3 bases, and 9 bases separated the two germline ends. CDR1 and CDR2 from the germline V gene are SGHDN and FVKESK.

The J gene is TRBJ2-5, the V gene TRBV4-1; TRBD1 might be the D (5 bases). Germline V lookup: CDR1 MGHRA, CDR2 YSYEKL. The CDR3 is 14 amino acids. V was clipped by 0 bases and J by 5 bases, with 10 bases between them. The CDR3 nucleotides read TGCGCCAGCAGCCAAGAAGGGGCGTACGAGACCCAGTACTTC. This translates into CASSQEGAYETQYF.

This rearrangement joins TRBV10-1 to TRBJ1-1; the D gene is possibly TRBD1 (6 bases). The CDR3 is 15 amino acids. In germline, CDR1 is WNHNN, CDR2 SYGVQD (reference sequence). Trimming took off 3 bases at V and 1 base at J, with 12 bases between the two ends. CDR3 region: CASSDPGQTNTEAFF. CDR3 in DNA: TGCGCCAGCAGTGATCCAGGACAGACGAACACTGAAGCTTTCTTT.

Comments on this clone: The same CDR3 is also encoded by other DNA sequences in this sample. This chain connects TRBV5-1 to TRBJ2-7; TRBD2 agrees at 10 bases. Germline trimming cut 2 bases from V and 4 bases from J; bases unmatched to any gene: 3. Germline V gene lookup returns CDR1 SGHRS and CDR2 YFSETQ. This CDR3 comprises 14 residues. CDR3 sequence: CASSLAGGPYEQYF. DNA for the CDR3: TGCGCCAGCAGCTTAGCGGGAGGGCCATACGAGCAGTACTTC.

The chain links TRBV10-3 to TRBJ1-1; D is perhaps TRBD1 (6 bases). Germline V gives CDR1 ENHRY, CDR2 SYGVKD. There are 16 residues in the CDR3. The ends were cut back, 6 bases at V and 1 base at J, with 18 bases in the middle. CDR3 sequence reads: CAIRINPRGANTEAFF. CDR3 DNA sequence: TGTGCCATCAGGATAAACCCCAGGGGCGCGAACACTGAAGCTTTCTTT.

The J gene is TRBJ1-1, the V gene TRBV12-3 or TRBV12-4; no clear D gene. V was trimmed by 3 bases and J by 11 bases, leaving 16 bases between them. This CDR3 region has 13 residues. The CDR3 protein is CASSLLQPHGAFF. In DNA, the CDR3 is TGTGCCAGCAGTTTGTTGCAGCCTCACGGGGCTTTCTTT.

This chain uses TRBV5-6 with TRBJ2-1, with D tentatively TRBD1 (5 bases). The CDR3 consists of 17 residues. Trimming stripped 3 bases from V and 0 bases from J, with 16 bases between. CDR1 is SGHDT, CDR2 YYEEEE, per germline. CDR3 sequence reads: CASSYPWGRGSYNEQFF. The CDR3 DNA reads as TGTGCCAGCAGCTACCCGTGGGGAAGGGGCTCCTACAATGAGCAGTTCTTC.

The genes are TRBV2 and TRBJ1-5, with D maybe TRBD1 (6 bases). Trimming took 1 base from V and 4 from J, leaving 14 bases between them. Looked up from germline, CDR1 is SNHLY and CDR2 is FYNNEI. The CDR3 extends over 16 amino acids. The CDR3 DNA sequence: TGTGCCAGCAGTGAAGAGGACGAGGGGGATAATCAGCCCCAGCATTTT. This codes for CASSEEDEGDNQPQHF.

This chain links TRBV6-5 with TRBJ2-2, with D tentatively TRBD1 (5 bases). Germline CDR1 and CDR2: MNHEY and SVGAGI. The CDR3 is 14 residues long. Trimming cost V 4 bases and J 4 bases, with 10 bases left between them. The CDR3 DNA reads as TGTGCCAGCAGTTCGGGCAGGGCCACCGGGGAGCTGTTTTTT. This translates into CASSSGRATGELFF.

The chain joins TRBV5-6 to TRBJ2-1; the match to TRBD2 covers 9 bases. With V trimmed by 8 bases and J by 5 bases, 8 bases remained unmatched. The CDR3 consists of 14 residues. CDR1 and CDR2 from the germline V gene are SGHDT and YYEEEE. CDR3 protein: CARYYSGSNNEQFF. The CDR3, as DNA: TGTGCCAGGTACTATAGCGGGAGTAACAATGAGCAGTTCTTC.

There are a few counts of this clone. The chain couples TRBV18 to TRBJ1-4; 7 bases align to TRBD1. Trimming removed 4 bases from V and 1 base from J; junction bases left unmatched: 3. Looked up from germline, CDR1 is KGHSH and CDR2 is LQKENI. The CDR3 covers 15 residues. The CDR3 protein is CASSRSGGTNEKLFF. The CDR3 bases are TGTGCCAGCTCACGTTCAGGGGGAACTAATGAAAAACTGTTTTTT.

In DNA, the CDR3 is TGTGCCAGCAGCTTCTTAGGGGGAACTGGAAACACCATATATTTT. This sequence encodes CASSFLGGTGNTIYF. This chain connects TRBV7-2 to TRBJ1-3; a weak D match, TRBD1 (6 bases). Germline CDR1 SGHTA, CDR2 FQGNSA. Trimming cost V 3 bases and J 2 bases, with 11 bases left between them. The CDR3 totals 15 residues.

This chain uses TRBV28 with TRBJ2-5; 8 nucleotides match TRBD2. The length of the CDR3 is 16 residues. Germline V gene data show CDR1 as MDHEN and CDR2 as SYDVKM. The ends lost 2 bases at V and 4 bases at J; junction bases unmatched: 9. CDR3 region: CASSLRQTGGGETQYF. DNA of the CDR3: TGTGCCAGCAGTTTAAGGCAGACCGGGGGGGGAGAGACCCAGTACTTC.

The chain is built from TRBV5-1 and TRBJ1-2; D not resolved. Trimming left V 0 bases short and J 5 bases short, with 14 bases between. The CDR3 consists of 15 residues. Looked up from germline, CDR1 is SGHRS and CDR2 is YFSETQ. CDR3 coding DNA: TGCGCCAGCAGCTTGGGGGCGGCGGCGGGATATGGCTACACCTTC. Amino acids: CASSLGAAAGYGYTF.

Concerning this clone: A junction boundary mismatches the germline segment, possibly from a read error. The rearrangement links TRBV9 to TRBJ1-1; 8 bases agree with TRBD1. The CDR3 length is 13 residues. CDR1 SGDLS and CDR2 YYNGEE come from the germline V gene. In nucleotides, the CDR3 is TGTGCCAGCAGCGAAGGGACAGGTACTGAGGCTTTCTTT. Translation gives CASSEGTGTEAFF.

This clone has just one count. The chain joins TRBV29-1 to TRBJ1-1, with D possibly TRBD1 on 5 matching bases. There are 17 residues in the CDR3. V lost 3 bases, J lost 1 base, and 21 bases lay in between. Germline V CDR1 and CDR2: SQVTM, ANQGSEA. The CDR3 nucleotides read TGCAGCGTTGATGACTCTAGACAGAGTCAGAGGAACACTGAAGCTTTCTTT. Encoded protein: CSVDDSRQSQRNTEAFF.

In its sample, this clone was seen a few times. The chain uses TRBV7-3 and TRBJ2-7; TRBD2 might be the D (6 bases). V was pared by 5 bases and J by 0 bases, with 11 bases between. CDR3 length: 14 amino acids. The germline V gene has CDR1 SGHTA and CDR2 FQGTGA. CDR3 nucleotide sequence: TGTGCCAGCAGCGCGGGACCGAACTCCTACGAGCAGTACTTC. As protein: CASSAGPNSYEQYF.

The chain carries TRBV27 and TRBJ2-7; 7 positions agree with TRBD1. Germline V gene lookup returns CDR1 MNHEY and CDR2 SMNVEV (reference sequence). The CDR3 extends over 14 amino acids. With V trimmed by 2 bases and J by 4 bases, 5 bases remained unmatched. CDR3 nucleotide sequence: TGTGCCAGCAGTTTAGGGGACAGAAGTTACGAGCAGTACTTC. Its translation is CASSLGDRSYEQYF.

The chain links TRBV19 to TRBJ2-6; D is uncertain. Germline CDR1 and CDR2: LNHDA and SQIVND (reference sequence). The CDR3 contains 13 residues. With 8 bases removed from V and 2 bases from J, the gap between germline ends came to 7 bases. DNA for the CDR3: TGTGCCAGTCTGAGGACTGGGGCCAACGTCCTGACTTTC. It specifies CASLRTGANVLTF.

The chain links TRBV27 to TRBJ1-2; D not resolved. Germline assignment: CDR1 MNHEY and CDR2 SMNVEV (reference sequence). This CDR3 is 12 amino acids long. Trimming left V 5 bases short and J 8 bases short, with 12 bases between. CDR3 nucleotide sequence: TGTGCCAGCAGTCCCCTAGGAGGGGGCTACACCTTC. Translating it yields CASSPLGGGYTF.

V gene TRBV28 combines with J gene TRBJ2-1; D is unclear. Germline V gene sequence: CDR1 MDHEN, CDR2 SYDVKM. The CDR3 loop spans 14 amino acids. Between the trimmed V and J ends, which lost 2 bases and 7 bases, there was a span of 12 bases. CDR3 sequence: CASSLHGSLNEQFF. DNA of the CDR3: TGTGCCAGCAGTTTACACGGTTCGTTGAATGAGCAGTTCTTC.

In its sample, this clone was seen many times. CDR3 in amino acids: CASSIGQKMVGDTQYF. The CDR3 DNA follows: TGCGCCAGCAGCATAGGACAGAAAATGGTCGGAGATACGCAGTATTTT. The chain joins TRBV5-1 to TRBJ2-3; maybe TRBD1 (6 bases). The CDR3 sequence is 16 residues long. Germline V lookup: CDR1 SGHRS, CDR2 YFSETQ. Deletions cut 4 bases from V and 5 bases from J, with 20 bases between.

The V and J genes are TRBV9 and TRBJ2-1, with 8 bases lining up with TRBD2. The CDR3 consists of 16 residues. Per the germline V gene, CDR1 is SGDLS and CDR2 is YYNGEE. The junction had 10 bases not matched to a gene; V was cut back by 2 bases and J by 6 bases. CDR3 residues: CASSVSGTSLSNEQFF. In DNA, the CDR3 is TGTGCCAGCAGCGTTTCCGGGACTAGTCTGTCCAATGAGCAGTTCTTC.

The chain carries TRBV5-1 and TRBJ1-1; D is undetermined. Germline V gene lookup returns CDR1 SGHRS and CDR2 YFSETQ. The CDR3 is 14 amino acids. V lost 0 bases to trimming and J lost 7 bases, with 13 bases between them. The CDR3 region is CASSLGGQVGEAFF. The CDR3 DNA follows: TGCGCCAGCAGCTTGGGTGGGCAGGTTGGTGAAGCTTTCTTT.

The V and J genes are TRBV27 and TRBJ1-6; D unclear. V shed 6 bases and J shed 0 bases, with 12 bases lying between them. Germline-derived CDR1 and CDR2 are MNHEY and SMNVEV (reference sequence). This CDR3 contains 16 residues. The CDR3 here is CASSYDTRSYNSPLHF. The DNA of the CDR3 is TGTGCCAGCAGCTACGACACGCGCTCCTATAATTCACCCCTCCACTTT.

CDR3 sequence (DNA): TGTGCCAGCAGCGTAGTGCCGGGAAGCCAAGAGACCCAGTACTTC. Amino acid sequence: CASSVVPGSQETQYF. The rearrangement links TRBV9 to TRBJ2-5; possibly TRBD2 for D (5 bases). The V and J ends lost 0 bases and 1 base respectively, with 10 bases between them. Looked up from germline, CDR1 is SGDLS and CDR2 is YYNGEE. The CDR3 runs to 15 residues.

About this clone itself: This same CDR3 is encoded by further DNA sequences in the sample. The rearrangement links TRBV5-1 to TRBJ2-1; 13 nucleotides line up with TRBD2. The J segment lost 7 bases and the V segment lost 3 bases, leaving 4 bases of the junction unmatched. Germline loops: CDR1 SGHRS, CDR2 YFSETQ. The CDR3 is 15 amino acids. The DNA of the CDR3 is TGCGCCAGCAGCTGGACTAGCGGGAGTCGGAATGAGCAGTTCTTC. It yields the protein CASSWTSGSRNEQFF.

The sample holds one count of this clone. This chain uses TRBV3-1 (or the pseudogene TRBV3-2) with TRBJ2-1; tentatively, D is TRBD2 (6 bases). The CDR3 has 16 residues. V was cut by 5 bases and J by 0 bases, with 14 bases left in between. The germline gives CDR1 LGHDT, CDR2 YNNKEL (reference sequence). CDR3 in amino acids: CASSLLSGRSYNEQFF. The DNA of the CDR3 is TGTGCCAGCAGCTTACTGAGCGGGCGCTCCTACAATGAGCAGTTCTTC.

The DNA of the CDR3 is TGTGCCAGCAAGGGACTAGCGGTTGAGCAGTTCTTC. Protein product: CASKGLAVEQFF. The chain links TRBV2 to TRBJ2-1; 11 nucleotides agree with TRBD2. The length of the CDR3 is 12 residues. Germline V gene sequence: CDR1 SNHLY, CDR2 FYNNEI. J lost 9 bases, V lost 7 bases, and 2 bases had no gene match.

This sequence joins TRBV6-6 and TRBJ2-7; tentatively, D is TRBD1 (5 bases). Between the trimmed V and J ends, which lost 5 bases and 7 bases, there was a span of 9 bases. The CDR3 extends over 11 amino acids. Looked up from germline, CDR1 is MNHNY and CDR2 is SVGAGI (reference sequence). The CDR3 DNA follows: TGTGCCAGCAGTCCCCGACAGGAGCAGTACTTC. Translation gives CASSPRQEQYF.